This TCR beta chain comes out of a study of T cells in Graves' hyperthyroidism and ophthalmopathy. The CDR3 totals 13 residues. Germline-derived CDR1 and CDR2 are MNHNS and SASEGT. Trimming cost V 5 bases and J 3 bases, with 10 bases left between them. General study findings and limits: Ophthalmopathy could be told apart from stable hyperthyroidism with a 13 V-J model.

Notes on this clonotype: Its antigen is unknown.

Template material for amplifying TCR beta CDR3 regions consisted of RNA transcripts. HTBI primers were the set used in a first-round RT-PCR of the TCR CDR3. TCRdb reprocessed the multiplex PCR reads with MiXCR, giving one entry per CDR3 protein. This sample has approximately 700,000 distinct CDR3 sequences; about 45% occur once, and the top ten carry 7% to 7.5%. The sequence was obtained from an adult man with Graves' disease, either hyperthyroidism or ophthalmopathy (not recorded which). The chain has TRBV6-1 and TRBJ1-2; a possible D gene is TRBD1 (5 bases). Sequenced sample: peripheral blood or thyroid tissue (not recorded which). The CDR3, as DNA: TGTGCCAGCAGTAGGGACTCTTACTATGGCTACACCTTC. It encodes CASSRDSYYGYTF.